This record covers a single T cell receptor beta chain. No antigen is known for it. The data derive from a study of cytomegalovirus exposure and HLA in healthy donors. This CDR3 is built from 12 residues. CDR1 is SQVTM and CDR2 is ANQGSEA in the germline V gene. Trimming removed 4 bases from V and 8 bases from J, with 14 bases in between. The primer mix had 60 Vbeta and 13 Jbeta primers. The table came from immunoSEQ multiplex PCR; TCRdb's copy has only in-frame clones and leaves some out. This table has 150,000 to 200,000 clones, just under 80% appearing once. Study-level points and caveats: The productive fraction for most TCR beta V segments was about 90% or about 30% in an earlier analysis. Reports credit the classifier with highly specific, highly sensitive diagnosis of cytomegalovirus status. About 150 TCR beta chains were listed as cytomegalovirus-associated.

The chain couples TRBV29-1 to TRBJ1-2, with D maybe TRBD1 (5 bases). Sequencing was done on a sample of PBMCs. This sequence originates from a woman aged 45-65 years in good health and CMV-seropositive. For the CDR3, the DNA is TGCAGCGTTGCCCAGGGTTTCGGAGGCTACACCTTC. It is translated as CSVAQGFGGYTF. Supplemented by reference TRBV29-1 and TRBJ1-2, the full variable domain reads SAVISQKPSRDICQRGTSLTIQCQVDSQVTMMFWYRQQPGQSLTLIATANQGSEATYESGFVIDKFPISRPNLTFSTLTVSNMSPEDSSIYLCSVAQGFGGYTFGSGTRLTVV.